This TCR beta chain was sequenced for a study of molecular identifiers for immune sequencing clone quantification. The study, taken as a whole, reports: Clones carrying above 20 RNA copies accounted for over 98% of effector molecules, under 1% in naive cells. Even with some 920,000 naive cells present, spiked Jurkat TCR RNA from one cell was reportedly detectable.

This clonotype occurred many times. No antigen is known for it. Germline V gene sequence: CDR1 LGHNA, CDR2 YSLEER. CDR3 length: 15 amino acids. The V gene lost 8 bases and the J gene lost 4 bases, with 21 bases spanning the gap. Both previously described methods and listed TCR primers were employed to make bulk TCR libraries. Using its own MiXCR run on the PCR reads, TCRdb lists one record per CDR3 protein. The sample holds approximately 500,000 distinct CDR3 sequences; about a fifth are singletons and the top ten take under 0.85%. Investigators produced naive CD8 libraries from about 21,000 to 970,000 sorted cells, drawing on 10%, 30% or 50% RNA.

V usage is TRBV4-3 and J usage is TRBJ2-7; D tentatively reads TRBD1 or TRBD2 (5 bases each). Sequenced material: naive CD8+ T cells from blood, with Jurkat cell RNA spiked in. The subset denotes: FACS-sorted CD8+CD4-CCR7+CD45RA+ naive T cells. The sequence was obtained from a human donor in good health. Some libraries in this study had Jurkat cell RNA spiked in. In nucleotides, the CDR3 is TGCGCCAGCCGACCGGGACGCGCTCCGGGATACGAGCAGTACTTC. Protein product: CASRPGRAPGYEQYF.